Listed below are T cell receptor beta chains from one sample, sequenced in a study of early stage breast cancer tumors. Clones were sequenced by immunoSEQ multiplex PCR, and TCRdb holds only the in-frame ones, with some missing. The sample yields 50,000 to 65,000 clones, more than 60% seen once. The material sequenced was blood. The receptor source for this set is a person in their thirties with breast cancer. Each CDR3 is given with its conserved first and last residue. A D gene is named only where the DNA matches it firmly. Clone size appears in some rows only: once, few, many, or a class for an expanded clone.

clone size | J gene | V gene | D gene | CDR3 protein | CDR3 DNA
NA | TRBJ1-2 | TRBV18 | NA | CASSPSGRLQGHGYTF | TGTGCCAGCTCACCATCGGGCCGCCTACAGGGACATGGCTACACCTTC
NA | TRBJ2-1 | TRBV9 | NA | CASSVGSEQFF | TGTGCCAGCAGCGTAGGGTCTGAGCAGTTCTTC
NA | TRBJ2-1 | TRBV7-9 | TRBD2 | CASSFGTSGLYNEQFF | TGTGCCAGCAGCTTTGGGACTAGCGGGCTTTACAATGAGCAGTTCTTC
NA | TRBJ2-5 | TRBV7-9 | TRBD2 | CASTVLTSGQETQYF | TGTGCCAGCACAGTTCTGACTAGCGGACAAGAGACCCAGTACTTC
NA | TRBJ2-2 | TRBV27 | NA | CASEGRPTGELFF | TGTGCCAGCGAGGGGAGGCCCACCGGGGAGCTGTTTTTT
NA | TRBJ2-3 | TRBV2 | NA | CASKEEARTDTQYF | TGTGCCAGCAAGGAGGAAGCTCGCACAGATACGCAGTATTTT
NA | TRBJ1-6 | TRBV30 | NA | CAWSARSPLHF | TGTGCCTGGAGTGCTCGTTCACCCCTCCACTTT
NA | TRBJ2-1 | TRBV5-4 | TRBD2 | CASRLAGGTYNEQFF | TGTGCCAGTCGGCTAGCGGGAGGGACCTACAATGAGCAGTTCTTC
once | TRBJ1-5 | TRBV5-1 | NA | CASSLGGYSNQPQHF | TGCGCCAGCAGTCTCGGTGGATATAGCAATCAGCCCCAGCATTTT
NA | TRBJ1-1 | TRBV4-3 | NA | CASSQGRQLREAFF | TGCGCCAGCAGCCAAGGGAGACAGCTACGTGAAGCTTTCTTT
NA | TRBJ2-1 | TRBV7-2 | TRBD2 | CASSSLAGGPYNEQFF | TGTGCCAGCAGCTCCCTAGCGGGAGGGCCCTACAATGAGCAGTTCTTC
once | TRBJ2-2 | TRBV6-5 | TRBD1 | CASGGTGGPGELFF | TGTGCCAGCGGGGGGACAGGGGGTCCCGGGGAGCTGTTTTTT
NA | TRBJ2-1 | TRBV7-6 | TRBD2 | CASSSPLADPYNEQFF | TGTGCCAGCAGCTCCCCCCTAGCGGACCCTTACAATGAGCAGTTCTTC
NA | TRBJ1-1 | TRBV7-8 | TRBD1 | CASSLGQGPRRTEAFF | TGTGCCAGCAGCTTAGGACAGGGCCCAAGGAGGACTGAAGCTTTCTTT
NA | TRBJ2-3 | TRBV12-5 | NA | CASGLGQSTDTQYF | TGTGCTAGTGGTTTAGGTCAGAGCACAGATACGCAGTATTTT
NA | TRBJ2-3 | TRBV6-4 | NA | CASPERVRAYGDTQYF | TGTGCCAGCCCTGAACGGGTCAGGGCATATGGAGATACGCAGTATTTT
NA | TRBJ2-1 | TRBV30 | NA | CAWSFLAEYNEQFF | TGTGCCTGGTCATTCTTAGCGGAATACAATGAGCAGTTCTTC
NA | TRBJ2-7 | TRBV28 | NA | CASEWVAGNEQYF | TGTGCCAGCGAATGGGTCGCAGGGAACGAGCAGTACTTC
NA | TRBJ2-7 | TRBV19 | TRBD1 | CASRGTGVSEQYF | TGTGCCAGCAGAGGGACAGGGGTTTCCGAGCAGTACTTC
NA | TRBJ2-3 | TRBV5-4 | TRBD2 | CASSLGLAGEEDTQYF | TGTGCCAGCAGCTTGGGACTAGCGGGAGAAGAAGATACGCAGTATTTT
NA | TRBJ2-1 | TRBV4-1 | NA | CASSRAAQGGDNEQFF | TGCGCCAGCAGCCGGGCCGCCCAGGGGGGAGACAATGAGCAGTTCTTC
NA | TRBJ1-2 | TRBV27 | NA | CASSPPPRGGYTF | TGTGCCAGCAGTCCACCGCCTCGCGGTGGCTACACCTTC
NA | TRBJ1-1 | TRBV7-2 | TRBD1 | CASSGTAMGYTEAFF | TGTGCCAGCTCCGGGACAGCGATGGGATACACTGAAGCTTTCTTT
NA | TRBJ1-1 | TRBV5-4 | NA | CASSLGNRVVNSGTEAFF | TGTGCCAGCAGCTTGGGGAACAGGGTAGTGAATTCGGGCACTGAAGCTTTCTTT
NA | TRBJ2-3 | TRBV7-8 | NA | CASSPWDGSTDTQYF | TGTGCCAGCAGCCCATGGGACGGCAGCACAGATACGCAGTATTTT
NA | TRBJ1-1 | TRBV7-8 | NA | CASSIQLGDTEAFF | TGTGCCAGCAGCATACAGCTCGGGGACACTGAAGCTTTCTTT
NA | TRBJ2-7 | TRBV6-1 | TRBD1 | CASSPDRTSYEQYF | TGTGCCAGCAGTCCGGACAGGACCTCCTACGAGCAGTACTTC
NA | TRBJ2-7 | TRBV29-1 | TRBD2 | CSVEGKTLAGANYEQYF | TGCAGCGTTGAGGGGAAAACCCTAGCGGGAGCTAACTACGAGCAGTACTTC
few | TRBJ1-2 | TRBV21-1 | NA | CASSKRRQGPYGYTF | TGTGCCAGCAGCAAACGGCGACAGGGGCCCTATGGCTACACCTTC
once | TRBJ1-2 | TRBV10-2 | NA | CASSEGTF | TGCGCCAGCAGTGAAGGCACCTTC
NA | TRBJ2-6 | TRBV13 | NA | CASSSTRSGANVLTF | TGTGCCAGCAGCTCAACACGCTCTGGGGCCAACGTCCTGACTTTC
NA | TRBJ2-7 | TRBV27 | TRBD2 | CASSLLLAGGPHEQYF | TGTGCCAGCAGTTTATTACTAGCGGGAGGGCCGCACGAGCAGTACTTC
NA | TRBJ1-6 | TRBV5-1 | NA | CASSLARGAQGIGKSPNSPLHF | TGCGCCAGCAGCTTGGCCAGAGGTGCACAGGGAATCGGAAAATCCCCTAATTCACCCCTCCACTTT
NA | TRBJ2-2 | TRBV7-3 | TRBD2 | CASSLRLAVGTGELFF | TGTGCCAGCAGCTTAAGGCTAGCGGTTGGCACCGGGGAGCTGTTTTTT
NA | TRBJ2-7 | TRBV6-5 | NA | CASSYSMSLTYEQYF | TGTGCCAGCAGTTACTCGATGTCTCTTACCTACGAGCAGTACTTC
NA | TRBJ1-1 | TRBV7-9 | TRBD1 | CASMEQGTNTEAFF | TGTGCCAGCATGGAACAGGGGACAAACACTGAAGCTTTCTTT
NA | TRBJ1-1 | TRBV7-8 | NA | CASSVTGPNTEAFF | TGTGCCAGCAGCGTCACAGGCCCGAACACTGAAGCTTTCTTT
NA | TRBJ2-2 | TRBV9 | NA | CASSSQPPGELFF | TGTGCCAGCAGCTCACAGCCCCCCGGGGAGCTGTTTTTT
NA | TRBJ1-2 | TRBV5-1 | NA | CASSLALLGSGNYGYTF | TGCGCCAGCAGCTTGGCTCTTTTAGGGTCAGGTAACTATGGCTACACCTTC
NA | TRBJ2-7 | TRBV7-9 | TRBD2 | CASSPLWGTSLDEQYF | TGTGCCAGCAGCCCTTTGTGGGGGACTAGCCTAGACGAGCAGTACTTC
few | TRBJ2-2 | TRBV30 | NA | CAWSRQAANTGELFF | TGTGCCTGGAGTCGACAGGCAGCGAACACCGGGGAGCTGTTTTTT
NA | TRBJ2-7 | TRBV27 | NA | CASSLSTGYEQYF | TGTGCCAGCAGTTTATCGACTGGCTACGAGCAGTACTTC
NA | TRBJ2-2 | TRBV27 | TRBD2 | CASSQTSGFNTGELFF | TGTGCCAGCAGCCAAACTAGCGGGTTTAACACCGGGGAGCTGTTTTTT
NA | TRBJ2-3 | TRBV6-6 | TRBD2 | CASSSRLAGDLDTQYF | TGTGCCAGCAGTTCCCGACTAGCGGGAGACTTAGATACGCAGTATTTT
NA | TRBJ1-1 | TRBV6-5 | NA | CASSNLRNTEAFF | TGTGCCAGCAGCAACCTGAGAAACACTGAAGCTTTCTTT
NA | TRBJ2-5 | TRBV5-4 | NA | CASSRGDIQETQYF | TGTGCCAGCAGCCGGGGTGACATCCAAGAGACCCAGTACTTC
NA | TRBJ2-3 | TRBV5-4 | NA | CASSVSGSTDTQYF | TGTGCCAGCTCAGTTTCGGGGAGCACAGATACGCAGTATTTT
NA | TRBJ2-1 | TRBV7-3 | NA | CASSPGDGSLNEQFF | TGTGCCAGCAGCCCCGGGGATGGGAGTCTTAATGAGCAGTTCTTC